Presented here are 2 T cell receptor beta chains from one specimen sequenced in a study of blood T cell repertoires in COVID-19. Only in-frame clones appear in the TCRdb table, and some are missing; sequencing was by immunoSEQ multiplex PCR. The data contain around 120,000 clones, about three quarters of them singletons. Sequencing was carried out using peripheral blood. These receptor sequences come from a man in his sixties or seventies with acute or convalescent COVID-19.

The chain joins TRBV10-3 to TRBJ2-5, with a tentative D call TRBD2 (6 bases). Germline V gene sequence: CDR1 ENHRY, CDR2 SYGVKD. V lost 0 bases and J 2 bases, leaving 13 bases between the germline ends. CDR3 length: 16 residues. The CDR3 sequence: CAISESLASAQETQYF. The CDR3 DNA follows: TGTGCCATCAGTGAGTCTTTGGCTAGCGCACAAGAGACCCAGTACTTC.

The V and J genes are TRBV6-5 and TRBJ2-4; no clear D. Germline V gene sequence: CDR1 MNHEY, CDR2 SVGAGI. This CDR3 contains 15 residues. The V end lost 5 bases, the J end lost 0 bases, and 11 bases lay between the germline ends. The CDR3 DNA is TGTGCCAGCAGTCCTGGCCCTGGAGCCAAAAACATTCAGTACTTC. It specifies CASSPGPGAKNIQYF.